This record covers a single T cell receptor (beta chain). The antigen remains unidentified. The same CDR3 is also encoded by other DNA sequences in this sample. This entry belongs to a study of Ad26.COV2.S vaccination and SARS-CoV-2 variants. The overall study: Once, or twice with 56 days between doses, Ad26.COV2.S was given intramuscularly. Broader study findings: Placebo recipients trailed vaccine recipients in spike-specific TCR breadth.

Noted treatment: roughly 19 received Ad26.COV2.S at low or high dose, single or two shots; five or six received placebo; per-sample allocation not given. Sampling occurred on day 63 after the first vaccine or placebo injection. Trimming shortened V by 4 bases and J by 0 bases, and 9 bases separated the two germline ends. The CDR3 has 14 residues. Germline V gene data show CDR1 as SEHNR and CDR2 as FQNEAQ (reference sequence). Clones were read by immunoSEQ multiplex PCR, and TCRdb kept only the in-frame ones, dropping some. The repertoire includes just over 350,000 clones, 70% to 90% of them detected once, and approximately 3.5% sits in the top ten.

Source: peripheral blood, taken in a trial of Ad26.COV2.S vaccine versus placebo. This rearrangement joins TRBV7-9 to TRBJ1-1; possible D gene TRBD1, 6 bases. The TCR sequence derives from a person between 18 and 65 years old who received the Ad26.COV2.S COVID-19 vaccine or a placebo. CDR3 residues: CASSSRTVNTEAFF. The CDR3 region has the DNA TGTGCCAGCAGCTCCCGGACAGTGAACACTGAAGCTTTCTTT.